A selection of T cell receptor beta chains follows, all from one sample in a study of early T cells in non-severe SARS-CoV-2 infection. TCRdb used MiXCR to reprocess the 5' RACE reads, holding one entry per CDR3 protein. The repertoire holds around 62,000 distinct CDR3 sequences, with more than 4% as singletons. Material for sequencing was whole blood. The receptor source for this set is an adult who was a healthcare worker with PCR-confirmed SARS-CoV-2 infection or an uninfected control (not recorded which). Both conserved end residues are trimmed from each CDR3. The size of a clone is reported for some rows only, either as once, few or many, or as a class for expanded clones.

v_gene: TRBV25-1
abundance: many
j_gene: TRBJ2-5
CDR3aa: ASGNDGRAKETQY

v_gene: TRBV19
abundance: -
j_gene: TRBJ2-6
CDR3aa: ASSIQIYSGANVLT

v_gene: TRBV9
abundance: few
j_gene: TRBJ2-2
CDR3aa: ASSVVTSGVNTGELF

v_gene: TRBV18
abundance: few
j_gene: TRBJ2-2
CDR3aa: ASSPVTANTGELF

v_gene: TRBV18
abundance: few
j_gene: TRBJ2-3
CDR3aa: ASSPPGLRVTDTQY

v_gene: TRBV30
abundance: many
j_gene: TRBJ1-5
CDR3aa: AWSSGDPNQPQH

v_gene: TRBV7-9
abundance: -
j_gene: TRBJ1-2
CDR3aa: ASFLVTSGYT

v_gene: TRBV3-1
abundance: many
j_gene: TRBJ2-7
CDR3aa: ASSHIHEQY

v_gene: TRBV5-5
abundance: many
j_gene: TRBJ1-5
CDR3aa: ASSPGTGVQPQH

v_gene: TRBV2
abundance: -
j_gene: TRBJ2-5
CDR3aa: ASSEALGTQY

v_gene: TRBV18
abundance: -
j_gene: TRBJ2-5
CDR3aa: ASSPRGQDLQETQY

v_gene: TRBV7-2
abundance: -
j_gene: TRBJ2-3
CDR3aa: ASSLAGWGTGSGNTQY

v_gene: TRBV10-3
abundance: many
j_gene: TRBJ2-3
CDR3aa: AISEPLADRGTDTQY

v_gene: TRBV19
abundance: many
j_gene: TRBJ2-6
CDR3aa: ASSPQDLNVLT